This entry features one T cell receptor (beta chain) sequence. There is no known antigen for this receptor. The record has no base qualities; no much larger clone is one base away. The CDR3 numbers 17 residues from cysteine through phenylalanine. Only CDR3 DNA is held: 51 bases, read in frame from base 1. According to the germline V gene, CDR1 reads MNHNS and CDR2 reads SASEGT. V has 0 bases trimmed and J has 4 bases trimmed; junction bases matching no gene number 6. This entry is derived from a study of cytomegalovirus exposure and HLA in healthy donors (dated by TCRdb to the late 2010s). Turning to the overall study: According to an earlier analysis of 587 of the donors, about 170 million T cells yielded approximately 120 million unique TCR beta sequences and 250 to 350 Gb of sequence data. An earlier analysis of some 500 of the donors used high-throughput TCR beta sequencing to judge whether each TCR beta V gene segment behaved as functional or pseudogenic. Because of strong linkage in the cohort, four to six DR-DQ haplotypes were treated as single units for association and clustering. Alongside the repertoire data, information on donor age, sex, ethnicity and CMV serostatus was compiled. In a later genetic analysis, genome-wide SNP genotypes for about 55% of the roughly 700 donors were used, and that subset was treated as a discovery cohort. Across approximately 400 genotyped donors of the cohort, an average of about 200,000 unique TCR beta nucleotide sequences per donor were sequenced, and roughly 18% of those sequences were non-productive. The T cell repertoires of roughly 660 subjects were profiled by immunosequencing and related to cytomegalovirus serostatus. The number of donors typed differed by locus, with 629-630 for A, B, C, DRB1 and DQB1, around 500 for DQA1, over 600 for DPA1, and 472 for DPB1. Besides the first cohort of around 700 subjects, a separate validation cohort made up of 120 or so different subjects was used. A later analysis re-examined previously published TCR beta repertoires from roughly 720 donors and added high-resolution HLA genotyping to investigate patterns of TCR occurrence. Of the roughly 400 genotyped donors, approximately 83% fell in the genetic ancestry cluster associated with self-reported Caucasian donors. Every repertoire in the discovery cohort had been generated on one and the same sequencing platform. An early release that covered roughly 600 HLA-typed donors contained approximately 300 gigabases of sequencing data and tens of millions of unique TCR sequences. The study aimed to test whether signatures of past pathogen exposure could be identified by cataloging public T cell receptors. In the later analysis, no new phenotypic data were used to find candidate immune exposures; instead, reliance was placed on TCR beta sequences and their occurrence across donors. The study combined high-throughput TCR immunosequencing, statistical association of individual TCRs with disease status, and machine learning to predict cytomegalovirus infection status. Class I and class II HLA loci were covered by the typing at four-digit resolution. Results the study describes overall, beyond this receptor: In this cohort, only TCR beta chains were sequenced, and detectable features were limited by the absence of alpha or paired-chain data. Sequencing depth was assumed to be roughly uniform across donors in the presence/absence analyses, though that assumption may not hold. In the study, roughly 160 TCR beta chains were listed as associated with cytomegalovirus. In a later analysis, HLA-associated TCR beta chains were found to be more clonally expanded and to have lower generation probabilities than equally common non-associated chains. Linkage disequilibrium might explain the correlated functional status among segregating V segments, but an unknown experimental factor could not be excluded. The only immune exposure information available for the cohort was CMV serostatus. A later genetic analysis reported fewer N-insertions in productive TCRs among donors in an Asian-associated ancestry cluster than the approximately 670-donor mean. A few of the identified cytomegalovirus-associated TCR beta chains were confirmed in vitro to be specific for cytomegalovirus antigens. When HLA alleles, especially DR and DQ, strongly co-occurred, attributing TCR associations to individual alleles was difficult. A further reported finding was that TCR beta sequences accurately predicted the HLA-A and HLA-B alleles for most subjects in the first cohort. It was suggested by the authors that the approach could potentially be generalized to other disease states and immunological phenotypes. A later analysis reported that several top co-occurrence clusters appeared linked to parvovirus B19, influenza, CMV and Epstein-Barr virus. According to a later analysis, most CMV-associated TCR beta chains appeared to be HLA-restricted, and the HLA associations seemed to be driven largely by CMV exposure. Across donors, most TCR sequences were observed very rarely, whereas some public TCRs were present in many individuals. A cluster of highly shared sequence variants was judged likely to represent a technical artifact of the sequencing pipeline. An association between a missense DCLRE1C variant and V-gene and J-gene trimming of TCR beta chains was found in a later genetic analysis and replicated in an independent cohort. Because the 87-base-pair reads could not distinguish some IMGT-functional V segments, including TRBV6-2 and TRBV6-3, those segments were excluded. In a later analysis, the rate of TCR association differed among HLA loci, with DRB1 alleles having the most associated TCRs and HLA-C alleles having the fewest. In an earlier analysis of roughly 560 of the donors, most TCR beta V segments were observed in productive rearrangements about 87% or about 30% of the time, broadly matching IMGT annotations. In both the original and validation cohorts, the classifier was reported to diagnose cytomegalovirus status with high specificity and sensitivity. Because counts were too low, roughly 17 rarely observed V segments, including chromosome 9 orphons, were left out of the earlier analysis of approximately 500 of the donors. A later analysis associated 15,000 to 20,000 TCR beta sequences with specific HLA alleles at a false discovery rate of 0.05. HLA typing was unavailable for some donors at each locus, so association tests used only the typed subset.

Library preparation employed the immunoSEQ multiplex PCR assay. The multiplex PCR relied on a mix of 60 forward primers for TCR Vbeta segments and 13 reverse primers for TCR Jbeta segments. Amplification of the CDR3 region of rearranged TCR beta genes was performed with a multiplex PCR assay on genomic DNA. The amplified TCR beta libraries were sequenced on the Illumina HiSeq System as 87-base-pair reads. In the source study's methods: A later analysis counted about 76 million unique TCR beta chains across the 670 or so repertoires, and some 11 million of these chains were shared by at least two donors. Raw reads were error-corrected and collapsed into unique sequences by a nearest-neighbor algorithm in which closely related sequences were merged to remove PCR and sequencing errors. Alignment of CDR3 sequences to IMGT reference sequences was used to assign V, D and J gene segments. For a sequence to be retained, at least a six-nucleotide match to both a V gene segment and a J gene segment was required. Rearrangements were classified as productive when the CDR3 lacked stop codons and remained in frame with V and J, and all other rearrangements were classified as non-productive. CDR3 was defined by IMGT convention, running from the second conserved V-encoded cysteine to the conserved J-encoded phenylalanine. Sequences without an unambiguous match to a single V gene segment were excluded from the earlier analysis of about 600 of the donors. An earlier analysis of several hundred of the donors called V segments functional above 56.7% productive rearrangements and segregating when the between-donor standard deviation exceeded 5%. A statistical classification framework was built for diagnosing cytomegalovirus status from the catalog of TCR beta chain sequences. V and J gene assignment, in a later analysis, came from comparing TCR nucleotide sequences with IMGT/GENE-DB human TR gene sequences. In a later analysis, CDR3 sequences and most-parsimonious VDJ recombination scenarios were assigned using the TCRdist pipeline. In a later analysis, every TCR beta chain was defined by the combination of its CDR3 amino acid sequence and its V-gene family, and reads without a unique V-gene family were dropped. In a later analysis, 500 to 650 highly shared, low-generation-probability nucleotide sequences were removed to address suspected cross-contamination and a sequencing artifact. For each public chain, a later analysis derived a clonal expansion index from normalized ranks of inferred template counts within each repertoire. Generation probabilities in a later analysis came from a VDJ recombination model fitted to out-of-frame rearrangements, and those results were checked against IGoR. Hypergeometric tests were used in a later analysis to score TCR-TCR, TCR-HLA and TCR-CMV co-occurrence, with a repertoire-size bias correction applied to the TCR pairs. False discovery rates were estimated in a later analysis by permuting HLA or CMV assignments 20 times. In a later analysis, co-occurring TCRs were grouped using DBSCAN, and TCRdist sequence similarity was added for clustering within HLA-allele-positive subsets. Repertoires with fewer than 30,000 or more than 120,000 public chains were left out of co-occurrence clustering, as were a handful of repertoires with anomalous nucleotide sharing. In TCRdb, the immuneACCESS table is reduced to in-frame sequences with V and J assigned. These tables do not hold every clone; where another copy was compared, an unresolved V gene accounts for under half, and the others remain unexplained. The DNA gave D and trimming, while V, J and clone size come from that table. For this sample the table gives some 180,000 clones, of which around three quarters were detected only once. The ten biggest clones cover approximately 2% of the sample.

The cohort comprised more than 550 healthy bone marrow donors. At the time of sampling, all cohort members were nominally healthy, though unrecorded immune exposures were likely present. The donor was CMV seronegative and was included in the group of over 300 seronegative cohort members. Every donor gave a peripheral blood sample, and the peripheral blood mononuclear cells from that sample were used for TCR beta sequencing. Genomic DNA extraction from the blood cell samples was performed with the Qiagen DNeasy Blood Extraction Kit. The sequenced material came from PBMCs. This receptor was obtained from a woman between 25 and 40 years old in good health and CMV-seronegative. The V and J segments used are TRBV6-1 and TRBJ2-3, and 11 bases in between align with TRBD2. CDR3 region: CASSEAGVAGGADTQYF. The nucleotides read TGTGCCAGCAGTGAAGCTGGAGTAGCGGGAGGGGCAGATACGCAGTATTTT.